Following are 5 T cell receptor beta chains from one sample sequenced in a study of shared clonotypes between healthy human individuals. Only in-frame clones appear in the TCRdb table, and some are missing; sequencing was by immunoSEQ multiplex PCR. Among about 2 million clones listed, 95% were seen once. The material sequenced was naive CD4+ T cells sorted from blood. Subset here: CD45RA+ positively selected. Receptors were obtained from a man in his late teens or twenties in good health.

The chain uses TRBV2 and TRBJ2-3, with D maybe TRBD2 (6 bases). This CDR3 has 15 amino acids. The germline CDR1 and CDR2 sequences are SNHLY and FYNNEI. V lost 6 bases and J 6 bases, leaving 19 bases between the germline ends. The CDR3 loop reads CASRAGSSGPDTQYF. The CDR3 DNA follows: TGTGCCAGCAGAGCCGGGAGTAGCGGTCCTGATACGCAGTATTTT.

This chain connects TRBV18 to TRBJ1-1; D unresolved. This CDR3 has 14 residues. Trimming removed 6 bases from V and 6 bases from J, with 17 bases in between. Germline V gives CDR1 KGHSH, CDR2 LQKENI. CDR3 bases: TGTGCCAGCTCCCCAACCCATAGACCGTCTGAAGCTTTCTTT. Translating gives CASSPTHRPSEAFF.

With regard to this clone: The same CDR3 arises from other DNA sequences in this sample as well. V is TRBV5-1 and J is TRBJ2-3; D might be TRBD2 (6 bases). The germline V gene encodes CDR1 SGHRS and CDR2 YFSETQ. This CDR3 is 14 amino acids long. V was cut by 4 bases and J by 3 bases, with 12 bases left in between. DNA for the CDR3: TGCGCCAGCAGCCTTGGGACTCGTACAGATACGCAGTATTTT. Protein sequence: CASSLGTRTDTQYF.

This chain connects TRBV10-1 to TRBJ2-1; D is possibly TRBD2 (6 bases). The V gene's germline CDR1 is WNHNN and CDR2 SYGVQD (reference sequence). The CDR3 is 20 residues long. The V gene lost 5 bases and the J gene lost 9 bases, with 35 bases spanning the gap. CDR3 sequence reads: CASSPQRPGQPGGGLSEQFF. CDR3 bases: TGCGCCAGCAGTCCTCAGCGTCCGGGGCAACCTGGGGGAGGATTGAGTGAGCAGTTCTTC.

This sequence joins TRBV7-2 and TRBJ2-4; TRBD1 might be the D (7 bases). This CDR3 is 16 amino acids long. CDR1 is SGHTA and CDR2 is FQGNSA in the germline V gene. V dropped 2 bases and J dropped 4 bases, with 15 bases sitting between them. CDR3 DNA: TGTGCCAGCAGCTTAAGCAGTGCAGGGGGGAAAAACATTCAGTACTTC. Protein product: CASSLSSAGGKNIQYF.